Each of the 16 T cell receptor beta chains below was sequenced from the same sample in a study of blood T cells in healthy people across ages. Combining a sample-barcoded 5' primer with a J-beta primer mix, a second PCR ran for 7 to 11 cycles. TCRdb re-analysed the 5' RACE reads in MiXCR, keeping a single row per CDR3 protein. This sample carries around 690,000 distinct CDR3 sequences, under 65% of them seen once, and the ten largest clones take around 37%. Specimen: blood. The source of these receptors is a man aged 55 to 70 in good health.

This sequence joins TRBV5-1 and TRBJ2-4; a weak D match, TRBD2 (6 bases). This CDR3 region has 12 residues. V gave up 5 bases and J gave up 8 bases, with 11 bases separating them. CDR1 is SGHRS, CDR2 YFSETQ, per germline. The CDR3 region has the DNA TGCGCCAGCAGTCGGGAGAGCGACATTCAGTACTTC. It specifies CASSRESDIQYF. The full variable domain, its missing parts supplied by reference TRBV5-1 and TRBJ2-4, is KAGVTQTPRYLIKTRGQQVTLSCSPISGHRSVSWYQQTPGQGLQFLFEYFSETQRNKGNFPGRFSGRQFSNSRSEMNVSTLELGDSALYLCASSRESDIQYFGAGTRLSVL.

The rearrangement uses TRBV7-7 and TRBJ2-1; 8 bases are shared with TRBD1. CDR3 length: 14 residues. V was pared by 5 bases and J by 7 bases, with 7 bases of the junction left unmatched. CDR1 and CDR2 (germline): SSHAT, FNYEAQ (reference sequence). The CDR3 loop reads CASSTGTGENEQFF. The CDR3 DNA sequence: TGTGCCAGCAGCACGGGGACAGGCGAGAATGAGCAGTTCTTC.

This chain uses TRBV27 with TRBJ2-5; D is undetermined. V gave up 10 bases and J gave up 2 bases, with 8 bases separating them. Germline V gene sequence: CDR1 MNHEY, CDR2 SMNVEV (reference sequence). There are 11 residues in the CDR3. CDR3 protein: CATPRQETQYF. DNA for the CDR3: TGTGCCACTCCCAGGCAAGAGACCCAGTACTTC.

The V and J genes are TRBV4-1 and TRBJ1-1; no definite D call. From germline, CDR1 is MGHRA and CDR2 YSYEKL. The CDR3 sequence is 14 residues long. Trimming stripped 3 bases from V and 6 bases from J, with 14 bases between. In DNA form, the CDR3 reads TGCGCCAGCAGCCAGACCCCATGGTCCGCTGAAGCTTTCTTT. This sequence encodes CASSQTPWSAEAFF.

The V and J genes are TRBV12-3 or TRBV12-4 and TRBJ2-4; TRBD2 matches at 8 bases. V lost 5 bases, J lost 5 bases, and 8 bases stayed unmatched. The CDR3 consists of 15 residues. CDR3 bases: TGTGCCAGCAGTCGTCGGGCGGGGGGCGAAAACATTCAGTACTTC. Translation: CASSRRAGGENIQYF.

CDR3 in amino acids: CAISWDLVTDTQYF. The CDR3 DNA follows: TGTGCCATCAGTTGGGATTTGGTGACAGATACGCAGTATTTT. The chain has TRBV10-3 and TRBJ2-3, with no clear D. Trimming left V 5 bases short and J 3 bases short, with 12 bases between. The germline V gene has CDR1 ENHRY and CDR2 SYGVKD. CDR3 length equals 14 residues.

The chain uses TRBV29-1 and TRBJ2-1; tentative D call: TRBD2 (5 bases). The last part of the DNA fits TRBJ2-7 better; the J call may be wrong. Per germline, CDR1 SQVTM and CDR2 ANQGSEA. This CDR3 has 13 amino acids. CDR3 DNA: TGCAGCGTTAGCGGATCCTCCTACAATGAGCAGTACTTC. This encodes CSVSGSSYNEQYF.

V gene TRBV5-1 combines with J gene TRBJ2-1; D may match TRBD1 or TRBD2 (5 bases each). The CDR3 runs to 17 residues. V was shortened by 2 bases and J by 0 bases, with 15 bases between the two germline ends. Germline values: CDR1 SGHRS, CDR2 YFSETQ. CDR3 bases: TGCGCCAGCAGCTTCTTCCGGGACGCCTACTCCTACAATGAGCAGTTCTTC. Residues: CASSFFRDAYSYNEQFF.

The rearrangement uses TRBV2 and TRBJ2-4; D tentatively fits TRBD1 or TRBD2 (6 bases each). The J call may not be correct, given that the DNA end is closer to TRBJ2-7. CDR3 length equals 13 residues. Per germline, CDR1 SNHLY and CDR2 FYNNEI. In nucleotides, the CDR3 is TGTGCCGGCGGTCTCCAGGGGACTTACGAGCAGTACTTC. Protein: CAGGLQGTYEQYF.

This sequence joins TRBV28 and TRBJ1-1; TRBD1 is a possible D gene (5 bases). Between the trimmed V and J ends, which lost 4 bases and 8 bases, there was a span of 8 bases. The CDR3 spans 11 residues. From germline, CDR1 is MDHEN and CDR2 SYDVKM. The CDR3 DNA reads as TGTGCCAGCAGTTACGAGGGGGAAGCTTTCTTT. Protein sequence: CASSYEGEAFF.

This rearrangement joins TRBV10-3 to TRBJ2-7, with a weak D call TRBD2 (5 bases). The CDR3 sequence is 12 residues long. V lost 8 bases, J lost 0 bases, and 8 bases lay in between. Germline V gene sequence: CDR1 ENHRY, CDR2 SYGVKD. In DNA form, the CDR3 reads TGTGCCATCGGAGGCAGCTCCTACGAGCAGTACTTC. Translated, it gives CAIGGSSYEQYF.

V and J are TRBV20-1 and TRBJ2-3; tentative D call: TRBD1 (5 bases). The CDR3 has 15 amino acids. The germline V gene encodes CDR1 DFQATT and CDR2 SNEGSKA (reference sequence). Trimming stripped 0 bases from V and 2 bases from J, with 12 bases between. Written as DNA, the CDR3 is TGCAGTGCTAGAGATATGGGGCTATACACAGATACGCAGTATTTT. Residues: CSARDMGLYTDTQYF.

As DNA, the CDR3 is TGCAGTGCTATACCCTACGACAGGGGCCAAGAGACCCAGTACTTC. Translating gives CSAIPYDRGQETQYF. The V gene is TRBV20-1, the J gene TRBJ2-7; 8 nucleotides line up with TRBD1. TRBJ2-5 matches the DNA end more closely, so the J call is doubtful. The germline V gene encodes CDR1 DFQATT and CDR2 SNEGSKA (reference sequence). The CDR3 runs to 15 residues.

This clonotype was seen a handful of times. The chain joins TRBV3-1 to TRBJ2-5; 9 positions agree with TRBD1. V shed 2 bases, J shed 2 bases, and the junction held 6 bases outside the gene matches. Per germline, CDR1 LGHDT and CDR2 YNNKEL (reference sequence). This CDR3 has 16 residues. CDR3 protein: CASSQTPGTGQETQYF. CDR3 DNA: TGTGCCAGCAGCCAAACCCCCGGGACAGGGCAAGAGACCCAGTACTTC.

This clonotype was counted a few times. The chain couples TRBV10-3 to TRBJ1-2; D is unresolved. Trimming stripped 3 bases from V and 4 bases from J, with 15 bases between. The germline V gene has CDR1 ENHRY and CDR2 SYGVKD. The CDR3 is made up of 15 amino acids. The CDR3 DNA is TGTGCCATCAGTGAATACCCTAGGGTCTCCTATGGCTACACCTTC. Its protein product is CAISEYPRVSYGYTF.

This clonotype has more than one count but fewer than ten. This chain uses TRBV3-1 with TRBJ2-7; 7 bases are shared with TRBD2. V trimming: 4 bases; J trimming: 5 bases; junction bases outside the gene matches: 8. This CDR3 contains 14 residues. Germline V gene lookup returns CDR1 LGHDT and CDR2 YNNKEL (reference sequence). CDR3 DNA: TGTGCCAGCAGCCGGGGGGAGGGGTTCAACGAGCAGTACTTC. It encodes CASSRGEGFNEQYF.